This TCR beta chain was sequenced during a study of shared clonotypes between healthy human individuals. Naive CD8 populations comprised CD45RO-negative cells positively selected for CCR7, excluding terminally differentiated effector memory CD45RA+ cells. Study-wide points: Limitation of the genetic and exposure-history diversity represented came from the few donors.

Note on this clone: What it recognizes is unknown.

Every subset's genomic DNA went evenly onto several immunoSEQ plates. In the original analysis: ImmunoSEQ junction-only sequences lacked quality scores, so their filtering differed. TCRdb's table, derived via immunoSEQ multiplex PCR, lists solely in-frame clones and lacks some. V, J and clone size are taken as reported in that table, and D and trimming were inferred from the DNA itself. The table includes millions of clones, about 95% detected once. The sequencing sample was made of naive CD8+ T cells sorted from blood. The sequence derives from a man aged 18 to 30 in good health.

CDR3 bases: TGTGCCAGCAGTGAAGACTGGAGCTACGAGCAGTACTTC. Translating gives CASSEDWSYEQYF. The chain carries TRBV6-1 and TRBJ2-7, with no clear D. The CDR3 sequence is 13 residues long. The V gene lost 1 base and the J gene lost 3 bases, with 7 bases spanning the gap. CDR1 MNHNS and CDR2 SASEGT come from the germline V gene.